This TCR beta chain was identified during a study of early T cells in non-severe SARS-CoV-2 infection. TCRdb re-called the 5' RACE reads with MiXCR, one entry per CDR3 protein. This sample has more than 60,000 distinct CDR3 sequences, with less than 5.5% found just once. Broader study findings: Anti-spike CD8 responses were favored in VDJdb matching, and private and CD4 specificities were missed.

This clonotype was detected a few times. The target antigen is unknown. The length of the CDR3 is 16 residues. Per the germline V gene, CDR1 is SGDLS and CDR2 is YYNGEE. J gave up 5 bases and V 5 bases, and 11 bases lay outside the gene matches. V gene TRBV9 combines with J gene TRBJ2-2; 8 nucleotides agree with TRBD1. Specimen: whole blood. This TCR came from an adult who was a healthcare worker with PCR-confirmed SARS-CoV-2 infection or an uninfected control (not recorded which). In DNA form, the CDR3 reads TGTGCCAGCAGAGGATCGGACAGGGTATGGACCGGGGAGCTGTTTTTT. This encodes CASRGSDRVWTGELFF.